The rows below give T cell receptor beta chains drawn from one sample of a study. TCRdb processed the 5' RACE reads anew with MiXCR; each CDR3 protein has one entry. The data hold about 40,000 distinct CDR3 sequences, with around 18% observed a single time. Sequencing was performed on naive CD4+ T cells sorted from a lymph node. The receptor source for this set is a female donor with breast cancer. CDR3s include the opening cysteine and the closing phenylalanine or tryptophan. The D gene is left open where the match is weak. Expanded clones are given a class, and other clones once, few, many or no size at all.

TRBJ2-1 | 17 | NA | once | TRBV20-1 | TGCAGTGCACCTGAAGCGCGGCGGGGCGTTTCCTACAATGAGCAGTTCTTC | CSAPEARRGVSYNEQFF
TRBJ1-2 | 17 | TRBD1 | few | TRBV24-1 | TGTGCCACCAGTGAAGGGGGACAGGGGTACGCTAACTATGGCTACACCTTC | CATSEGGQGYANYGYTF
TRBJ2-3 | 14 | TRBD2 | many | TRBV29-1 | TGCAGCGTCCAGACTAGCGGGGGTACAGATACGCAGTATTTT | CSVQTSGGTDTQYF
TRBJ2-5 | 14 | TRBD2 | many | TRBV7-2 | TGTGCCAGCAGCTCCAGCGGGATGGGAGAGACCCAGTACTTC | CASSSSGMGETQYF
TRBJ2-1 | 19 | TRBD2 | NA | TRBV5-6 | TGTGCCAGCAGCTCGCCCTCGGGTAGCGGGTCCTTTCCTTACAATGAGCAGTTCTTC | CASSSPSGSGSFPYNEQFF
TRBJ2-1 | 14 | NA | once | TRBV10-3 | TGTACCATCAAGGGGGGGGAGTTGAGCAATGAGCAGTTCTTC | CTIKGGELSNEQFF
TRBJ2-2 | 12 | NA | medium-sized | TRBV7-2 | TGTGCCAGCAGCTGGAGCCCCGGGGAGCTGTTTTTT | CASSWSPGELFF
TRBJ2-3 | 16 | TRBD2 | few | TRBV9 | TGTGCCAGCAGCGTGTTAGCGGGAGGGAGCACAGATACGCAGTATTTT | CASSVLAGGSTDTQYF
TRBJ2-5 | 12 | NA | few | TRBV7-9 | TGTGCCAGCGCAAGCGGCCAAGAGACCCAGTACTTC | CASASGQETQYF
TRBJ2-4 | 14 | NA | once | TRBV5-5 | TGTGCCAGCAGTCGGGACCTAGTCAAAAACATTCAGTACTTC | CASSRDLVKNIQYF
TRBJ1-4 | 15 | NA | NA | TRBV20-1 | TGCAGTGCCCTGCAGAGGGGAGATGGGGATGAAAAACTGTTTTTT | CSALQRGDGDEKLFF
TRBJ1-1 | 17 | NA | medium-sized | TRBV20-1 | TGCAGTGCCTCTGGCCAGGGAGGGAAAGGCGGAAGAACTGAAGCTTTCTTT | CSASGQGGKGGRTEAFF
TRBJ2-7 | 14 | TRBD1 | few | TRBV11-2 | TGTGCCAGCAGCCAAAATACAGGGGGCGGCGAGCAGTACTTC | CASSQNTGGGEQYF
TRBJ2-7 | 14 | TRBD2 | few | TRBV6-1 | TGTGCCAGCACCGGGGGGACTGTCGTGGACGAGCAGTACTTC | CASTGGTVVDEQYF
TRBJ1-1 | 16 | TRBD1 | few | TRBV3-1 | TGTGCCAGCAGCGCCTGGACAGGGGGGGAGAACACTGAAGCTTTCTTT | CASSAWTGGENTEAFF
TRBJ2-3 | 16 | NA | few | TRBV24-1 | TGTGCCACCAGTGATTTTCTCGTATCCGGTACAGATACGCAGTATTTT | CATSDFLVSGTDTQYF
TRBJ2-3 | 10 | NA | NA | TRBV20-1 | TGCAGAGCAGGGTCCGATACGCAGTATTTT | CRAGSDTQYF
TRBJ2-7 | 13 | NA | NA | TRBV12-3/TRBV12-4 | TGTGCCAGCAGACCTTCGGATACCTACGAGCAGTACTTC | CASRPSDTYEQYF
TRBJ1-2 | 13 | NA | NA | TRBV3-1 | TGTGCCAGCAGCCAAGACTTGACTGGTGGCTACACCTTC | CASSQDLTGGYTF
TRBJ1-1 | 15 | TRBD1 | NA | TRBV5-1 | TGCGCCAGCAGAGGCGGGACAGGGATGAACACTGAAGCTTTCTTT | CASRGGTGMNTEAFF
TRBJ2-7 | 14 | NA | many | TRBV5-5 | TGTGCCAGCAGCGAGGGACGGTCCTCCTACGAGCAGTACTTC | CASSEGRSSYEQYF
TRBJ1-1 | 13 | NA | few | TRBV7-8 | TGTGCCAGCAGCTCTGATCGGGGCACTGAAGCTTTCTTT | CASSSDRGTEAFF
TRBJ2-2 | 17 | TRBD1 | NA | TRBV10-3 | TGTGCCATCAGTGACCCTGACAGGGGTAGGAACACCGGGGAGCTGGTTTTT | CAISDPDRGRNTGELVF
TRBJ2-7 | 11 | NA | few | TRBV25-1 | TGTGCCAGCAGTGGGTCTTTCGAGCAGTACTTC | CASSGSFEQYF
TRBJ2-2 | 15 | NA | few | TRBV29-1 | TGCAGCGTTGAAGGGGCTTTTTCGGACACCGGGGAGCTGTTTTTT | CSVEGAFSDTGELFF
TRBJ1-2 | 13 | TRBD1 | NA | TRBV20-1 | TGCAGTGCGAGGACAGGGGGAAGCTATGGCTACACCTTC | CSARTGGSYGYTF